What follows are 22 T cell receptor beta chains derived from one specimen sequenced in a study of blood T cell repertoires in COVID-19. Sequencing was performed with immunoSEQ multiplex PCR; in TCRdb, only in-frame clones are kept and a portion is missing. The sample contains some 150,000 clones, about 82% of which appear only once. Source material: peripheral blood. Source of these receptors: a woman in her sixties with acute or convalescent COVID-19.

This clone has just a few counts. The rearrangement links TRBV11-3 to TRBJ2-1; 7 bases align to TRBD2. The CDR3 loop spans 17 amino acids. Trimming cost V 6 bases and J 5 bases; bases outside gene matches: 16. Germline V lookup: CDR1 SGHNT, CDR2 YENEEA. The CDR3 spells CASRPTNRWGGNNEQFF. CDR3 coding DNA: TGTGCCAGCAGACCTACTAACAGGTGGGGGGGAAACAATGAGCAGTTCTTC.

There are a few counts of this clone. This sequence joins TRBV24-1 and TRBJ1-5; TRBD1 matches 7 bases. The CDR3 extends over 14 amino acids. J gave up 9 bases and V 5 bases, and 9 bases lay outside the gene matches. Germline V gene data show CDR1 as KGHDR and CDR2 as SFDVKD. The CDR3 sequence: CATSGQGFSRPQHF. In nucleotides, the CDR3 is TGTGCCACCAGTGGACAGGGTTTCAGTCGGCCCCAGCATTTT.

The chain links TRBV23-1 to TRBJ2-7; 10 bases agree with TRBD1. TRBV23-1 qualifies as an ORF whose function is uncertain. This CDR3 has 13 residues. The trim removed 6 bases at V and 4 bases at J, leaving 3 bases unmatched. The chain's CDR3 is CASRGQGRYEQYF. In nucleotides, the CDR3 is TGCGCCAGCAGGGGACAGGGGAGGTACGAGCAGTACTTC.

As DNA, the CDR3 is TGCAGTCCGGGACAGGTAGAGACCCAGTACTTC. Protein: CSPGQVETQYF. The rearrangement joins TRBV20-1 to TRBJ2-5; 8 nucleotides align to TRBD1. There are 11 residues in the CDR3. J lost 4 bases, V lost 8 bases, and 3 bases had no gene match. The germline V gene has CDR1 DFQATT and CDR2 SNEGSKA (reference sequence).

This clone was counted once. V is TRBV28 and J is TRBJ1-6; 8 bases fit TRBD1. The CDR3 sequence is 16 residues long. Germline V gene data show CDR1 as MDHEN and CDR2 as SYDVKM. With V trimmed by 5 bases and J by 9 bases, 12 bases remained unmatched. CDR3 sequence reads: CASSPPGRQGASPLHF. The CDR3 region has the DNA TGTGCCAGCAGTCCCCCAGGTCGGCAGGGGGCTTCACCCCTCCACTTT.

The chain carries TRBV6-1 and TRBJ1-1; the D is unclear. Germline loops: CDR1 MNHNS, CDR2 SASEGT. CDR3 length: 16 residues. Trimming took 3 bases from V and 1 from J, leaving 15 bases between them. CDR3 coding DNA: TGTGCCAGCAGTGATTTTCGACTTGCTGAGAACACTGAAGCTTTCTTT. Translating gives CASSDFRLAENTEAFF.

The rearrangement links TRBV7-9 to TRBJ2-1; TRBD2 matches 8 bases. V shed 7 bases and J 7 bases; nucleotides not matched to a gene: 12. Germline CDR1 SEHNR, CDR2 FQNEAQ (reference sequence). CDR3 size: 15 residues. DNA of the CDR3: TGTGCCAGCACCCTCGGGGGGGAGCCTGGGAATGAGCAGTTCTTC. Protein: CASTLGGEPGNEQFF.

The CDR3 is CSVAGGPNTGELFF. For the CDR3, the DNA is TGCAGCGTAGCAGGGGGCCCGAACACCGGGGAGCTGTTTTTT. The chain has TRBV29-1 and TRBJ2-2; 8 bases align to TRBD1. Per germline, CDR1 SQVTM and CDR2 ANQGSEA. The CDR3 contains 14 residues. Trimming at V came to 6 bases and at J to 0 bases, leaving 3 bases not matched to a gene.

The gene calls are TRBV29-1 and TRBJ2-3; D possibly corresponds to TRBD2 (7 bases). Germline V lookup: CDR1 SQVTM, CDR2 ANQGSEA. CDR3 length equals 13 residues. The germline V and J ends were trimmed by 3 bases and 3 bases, with 10 bases remaining between them. CDR3: CSVDGRGTDTQYF. DNA of the CDR3: TGCAGCGTTGATGGGAGGGGGACAGATACGCAGTATTTT.

With respect to this clone: The same CDR3 also results from other DNA sequences found in this sample. V and J are TRBV28 and TRBJ2-5; D remains unclear. Trimming removed 7 bases at V and 5 bases at J, with 8 bases between. The germline CDR1 and CDR2 sequences are MDHEN and SYDVKM. This CDR3 contains 11 residues. The CDR3 region has the DNA TGTGCCAGCACCCTCGAGGAGACCCAGTACTTC. Translating it yields CASTLEETQYF.

The chain combines TRBV6-5 with TRBJ2-7, with 7 nucleotides matching TRBD1. This CDR3 is built from 14 residues. V shed 6 bases and J 0 bases; nucleotides not matched to a gene: 5. Per germline, CDR1 MNHEY and CDR2 SVGAGI. The CDR3 DNA follows: TGTGCCAGCAGACAGGGGATGAGCTCCTACGAGCAGTACTTC. Encoded protein: CASRQGMSSYEQYF.

The chain carries TRBV2 and TRBJ2-2; 8 bases are a match to TRBD1. The germline V gene has CDR1 SNHLY and CDR2 FYNNEI. This CDR3 has 16 amino acids. Trimming at V came to 6 bases and at J to 3 bases, leaving 9 bases not matched to a gene. The CDR3 DNA reads as TGTGCCAGCAGCCAACCCGGGACAGGTTACACCGGGGAGCTGTTTTTT. Amino acid sequence: CASSQPGTGYTGELFF. The whole variable domain, remainder taken from reference TRBV2 and TRBJ2-2, is EPEVTQTPSHQVTQMGQEVILRCVPISNHLYFYWYRQILGQKVEFLVSFYNNEISEKSEIFDDQFSVERPDGSNFTLKIRSTKLEDSAMYFCASSQPGTGYTGELFFGEGSRLTVL.

This chain links TRBV28 with TRBJ2-7, with TRBD2 as a possible D gene (5 bases). The V gene lost 6 bases and the J gene lost 7 bases, with 13 bases spanning the gap. This CDR3 has 12 residues. Per the germline V gene, CDR1 is MDHEN and CDR2 is SYDVKM. The CDR3 region is CASSLDTGEQYF. CDR3 DNA sequence: TGTGCCAGCAGCCTTGACACGGGGGAGCAGTACTTC.

The rearrangement links TRBV25-1 to TRBJ1-1, with D possibly TRBD1 on 6 matching bases. Germline values: CDR1 MGHDK, CDR2 SYGVNS. Trimming took off 2 bases at V and 8 bases at J, with 12 bases between the two ends. The CDR3 has 13 amino acids. CDR3 protein: CASSEQVGTEAFF. In DNA form, the CDR3 reads TGTGCCAGCAGTGAACAAGTCGGGACAGAAGCTTTCTTT.

The V call is TRBV5-5, the J call TRBJ2-1; weak D call: TRBD1 (5 bases). The CDR3 sequence is 15 residues long. The ends were cut back, 5 bases at V and 0 bases at J, with 12 bases in the middle. The germline V gene has CDR1 SGHKS and CDR2 YYEKEE (reference sequence). Written as DNA, the CDR3 is TGTGCCAGCAGATTAGACAGAAGCTCCTACAATGAGCAGTTCTTC. Translation gives CASRLDRSSYNEQFF.

V gene TRBV7-2 combines with J gene TRBJ1-5, with D possibly TRBD1 on 5 matching bases. Deletions cut 5 bases from V and 4 bases from J, with 15 bases between. The CDR3 contains 15 residues. Germline CDR1 and CDR2: SGHTA and FQGNSA. As DNA, the CDR3 is TGTGCCAGCAGCCCCCAGGGTCAGGCAAATCAGCCCCAGCATTTT. It is translated as CASSPQGQANQPQHF. Drawing the rest from reference TRBV7-2 and TRBJ1-5, the complete variable domain is GAGVSQSPSNKVTEKGKDVELRCDPISGHTALYWYRQSLGQGLEFLIYFQGNSAPDKSGLPSDRFSAERTGGSVSTLTIQRTQQEDSAVYLCASSPQGQANQPQHFGDGTRLSIL.

The chain is built from TRBV11-2 and TRBJ2-2, with 10 bases lining up with TRBD2. CDR3 size: 16 residues. V dropped 5 bases and J dropped 5; count of bases not matched to a gene: 8. Germline V gene lookup returns CDR1 SGHAT and CDR2 FQNNGV. CDR3 protein: CASSTRTSGSTGELFF. The CDR3 nucleotides read TGTGCCAGCAGCACCCGGACTAGCGGTTCGACCGGGGAGCTGTTTTTT.

The table lists this clone with a few counts. CDR3 sequence (DNA): TGTGCCAGCAGCTTGCGGAGTTCGACCCAGCATTTT. It encodes CASSLRSSTQHF. The chain recombines TRBV12-3 or TRBV12-4 with TRBJ1-5; no reliable D call. The CDR3 is made up of 12 amino acids. V was cut by 6 bases and J by 11 bases, with 14 bases left in between.

V gene TRBV30 combines with J gene TRBJ2-3; D unresolved. This CDR3 is 13 amino acids long. V lost 3 bases to trimming and J lost 3 bases, with 10 bases between them. From germline, CDR1 is GTSNPN and CDR2 SVGIG (reference sequence). The CDR3 region has the DNA TGTGCCTGGAGCAATCTCGAGACAGATACGCAGTATTTT. Amino acids: CAWSNLETDTQYF.

The chain joins TRBV5-1 to TRBJ1-3; 8 positions agree with TRBD1. The CDR3 spans 16 residues. Germline V lookup: CDR1 SGHRS, CDR2 YFSETQ. V dropped 0 bases and J dropped 3; count of bases not matched to a gene: 5. CDR3 sequence (DNA): TGCGCCAGCAGCTTGGGTCGAACAGGGGGTGGAAACACCATATATTTT. It yields the protein CASSLGRTGGGNTIYF.

This clone has a handful of counts. The chain recombines TRBV9 with TRBJ1-2; 10 bases match TRBD1. After removal of 0 bases from V and 7 bases from J, the junction contained 9 bases not matched to a gene. The CDR3 has 16 amino acids. Germline-derived CDR1 and CDR2 are SGDLS and YYNGEE. CDR3 region: CASSVARGQGISGYTF. The CDR3 DNA sequence: TGTGCCAGCAGCGTAGCTCGGGGACAGGGGATCTCTGGCTACACCTTC.

V gene TRBV6-6 combines with J gene TRBJ2-1; possible D gene TRBD1, 6 bases. Deletions cut 0 bases from V and 3 bases from J, with 9 bases between. CDR3 size: 15 residues. Germline V gene sequence: CDR1 MNHNY, CDR2 SVGAGI (reference sequence). The CDR3 loop reads CASSYSLGGYNEQFF. CDR3 nucleotides: TGTGCCAGCAGTTACTCTTTAGGGGGCTACAATGAGCAGTTCTTC.